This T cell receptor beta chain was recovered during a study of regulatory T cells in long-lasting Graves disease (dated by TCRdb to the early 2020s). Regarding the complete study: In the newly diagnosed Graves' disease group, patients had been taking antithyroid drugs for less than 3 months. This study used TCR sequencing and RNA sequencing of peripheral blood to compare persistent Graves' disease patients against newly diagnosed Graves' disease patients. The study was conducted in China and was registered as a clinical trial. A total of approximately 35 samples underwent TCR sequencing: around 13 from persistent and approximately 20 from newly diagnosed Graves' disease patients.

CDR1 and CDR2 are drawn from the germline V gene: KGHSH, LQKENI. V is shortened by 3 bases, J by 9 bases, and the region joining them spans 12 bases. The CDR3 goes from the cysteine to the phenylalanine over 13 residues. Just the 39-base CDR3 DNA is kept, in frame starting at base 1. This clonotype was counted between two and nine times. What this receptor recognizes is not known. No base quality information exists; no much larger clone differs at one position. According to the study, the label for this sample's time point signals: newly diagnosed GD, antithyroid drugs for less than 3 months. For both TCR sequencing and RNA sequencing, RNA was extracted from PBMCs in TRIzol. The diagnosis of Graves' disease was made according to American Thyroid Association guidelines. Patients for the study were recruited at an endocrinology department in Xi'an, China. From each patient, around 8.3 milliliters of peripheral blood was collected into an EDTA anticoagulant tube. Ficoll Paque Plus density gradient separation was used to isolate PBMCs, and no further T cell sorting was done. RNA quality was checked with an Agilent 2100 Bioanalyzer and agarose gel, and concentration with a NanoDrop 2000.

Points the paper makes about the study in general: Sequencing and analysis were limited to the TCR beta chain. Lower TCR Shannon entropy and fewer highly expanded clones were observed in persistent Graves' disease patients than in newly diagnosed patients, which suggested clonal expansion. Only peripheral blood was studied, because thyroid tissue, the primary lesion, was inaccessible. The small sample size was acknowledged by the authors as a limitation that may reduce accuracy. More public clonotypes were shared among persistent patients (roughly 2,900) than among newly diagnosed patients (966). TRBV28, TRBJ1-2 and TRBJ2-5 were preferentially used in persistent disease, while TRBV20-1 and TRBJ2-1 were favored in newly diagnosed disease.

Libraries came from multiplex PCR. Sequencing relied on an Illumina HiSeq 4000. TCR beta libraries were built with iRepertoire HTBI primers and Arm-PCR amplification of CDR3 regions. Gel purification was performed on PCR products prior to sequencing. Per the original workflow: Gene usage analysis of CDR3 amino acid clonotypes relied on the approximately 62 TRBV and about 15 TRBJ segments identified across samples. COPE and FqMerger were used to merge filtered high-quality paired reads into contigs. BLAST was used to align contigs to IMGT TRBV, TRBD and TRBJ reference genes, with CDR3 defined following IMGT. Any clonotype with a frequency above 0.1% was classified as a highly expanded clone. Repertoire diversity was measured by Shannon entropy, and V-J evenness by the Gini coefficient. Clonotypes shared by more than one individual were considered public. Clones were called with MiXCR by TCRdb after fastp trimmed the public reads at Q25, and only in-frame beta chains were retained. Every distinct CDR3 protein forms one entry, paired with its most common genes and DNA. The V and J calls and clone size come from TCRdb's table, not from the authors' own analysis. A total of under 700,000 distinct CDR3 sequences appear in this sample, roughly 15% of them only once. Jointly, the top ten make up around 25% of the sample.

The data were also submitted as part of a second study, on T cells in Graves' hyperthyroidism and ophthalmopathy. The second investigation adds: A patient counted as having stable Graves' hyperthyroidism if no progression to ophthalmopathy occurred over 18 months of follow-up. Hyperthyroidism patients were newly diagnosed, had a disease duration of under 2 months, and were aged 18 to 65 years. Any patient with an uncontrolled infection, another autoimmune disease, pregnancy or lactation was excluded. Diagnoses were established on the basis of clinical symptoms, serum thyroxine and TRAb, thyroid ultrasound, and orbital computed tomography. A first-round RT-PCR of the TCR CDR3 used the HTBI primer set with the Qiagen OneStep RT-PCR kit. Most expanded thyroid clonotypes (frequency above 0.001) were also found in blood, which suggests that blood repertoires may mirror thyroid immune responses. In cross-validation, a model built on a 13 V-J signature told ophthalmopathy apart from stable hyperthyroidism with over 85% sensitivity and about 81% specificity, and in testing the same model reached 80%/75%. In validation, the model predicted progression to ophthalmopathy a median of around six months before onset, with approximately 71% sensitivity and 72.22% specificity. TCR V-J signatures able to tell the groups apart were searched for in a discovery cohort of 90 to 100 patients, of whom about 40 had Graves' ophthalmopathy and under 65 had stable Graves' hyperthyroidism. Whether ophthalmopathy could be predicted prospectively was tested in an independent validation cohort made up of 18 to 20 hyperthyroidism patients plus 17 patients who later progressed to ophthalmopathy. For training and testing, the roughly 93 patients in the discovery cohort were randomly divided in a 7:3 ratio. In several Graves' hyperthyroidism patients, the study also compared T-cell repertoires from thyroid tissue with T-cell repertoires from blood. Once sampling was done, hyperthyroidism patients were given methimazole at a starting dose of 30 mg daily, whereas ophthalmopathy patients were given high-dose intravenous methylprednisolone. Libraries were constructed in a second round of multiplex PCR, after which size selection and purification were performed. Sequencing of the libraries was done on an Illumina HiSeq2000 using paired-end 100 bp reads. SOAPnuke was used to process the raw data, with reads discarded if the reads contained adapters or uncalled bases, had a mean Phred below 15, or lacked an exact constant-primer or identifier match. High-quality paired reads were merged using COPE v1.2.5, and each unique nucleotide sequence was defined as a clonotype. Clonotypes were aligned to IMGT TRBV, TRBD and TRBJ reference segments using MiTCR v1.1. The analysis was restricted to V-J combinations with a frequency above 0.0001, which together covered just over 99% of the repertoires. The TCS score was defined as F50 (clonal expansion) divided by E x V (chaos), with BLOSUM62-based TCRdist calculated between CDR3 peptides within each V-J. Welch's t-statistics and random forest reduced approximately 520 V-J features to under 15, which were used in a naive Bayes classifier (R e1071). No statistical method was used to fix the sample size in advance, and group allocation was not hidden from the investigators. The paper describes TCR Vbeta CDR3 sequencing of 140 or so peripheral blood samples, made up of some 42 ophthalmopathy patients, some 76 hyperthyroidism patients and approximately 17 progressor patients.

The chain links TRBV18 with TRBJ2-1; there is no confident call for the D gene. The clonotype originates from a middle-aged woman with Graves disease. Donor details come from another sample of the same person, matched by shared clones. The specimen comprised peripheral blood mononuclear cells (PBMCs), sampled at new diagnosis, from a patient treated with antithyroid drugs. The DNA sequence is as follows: TGTGCCAGCTCACCCGGGTCTGCGATTGAGCAGTTCTTC. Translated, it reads CASSPGSAIEQFF.